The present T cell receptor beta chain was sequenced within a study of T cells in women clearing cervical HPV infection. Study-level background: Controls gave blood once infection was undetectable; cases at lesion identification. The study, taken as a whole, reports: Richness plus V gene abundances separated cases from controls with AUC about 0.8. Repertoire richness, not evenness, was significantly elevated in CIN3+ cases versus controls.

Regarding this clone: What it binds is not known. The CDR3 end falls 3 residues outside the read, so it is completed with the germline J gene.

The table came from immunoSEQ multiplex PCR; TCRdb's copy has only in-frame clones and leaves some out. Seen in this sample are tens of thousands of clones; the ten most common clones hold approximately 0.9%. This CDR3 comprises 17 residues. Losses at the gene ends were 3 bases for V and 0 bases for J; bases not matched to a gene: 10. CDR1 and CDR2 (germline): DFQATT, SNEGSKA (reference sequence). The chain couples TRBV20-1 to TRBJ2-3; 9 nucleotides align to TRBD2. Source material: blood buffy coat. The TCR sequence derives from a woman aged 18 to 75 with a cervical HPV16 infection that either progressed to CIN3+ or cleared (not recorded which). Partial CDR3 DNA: TGCAGTGCTAGGGTACTGGCGGGGGGGGCTAGCACAGATACG. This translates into CSARVLAGGASTDT. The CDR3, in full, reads CSARVLAGGASTDTQYF.